This T cell receptor (beta chain) was sequenced in a study of T cells after posttransplantation cyclophosphamide. Overall study results and limits: Tissue-infiltrating T cells from skin or gut overlapped little with blood T cells. TRB clonality was highly associated with recipient CMV seropositivity and reactivation. Donor-recipient repertoire similarity was low at 1-2 months, rising over year one.

The protocol was immunoSEQ multiplex PCR, while the TCRdb copy is restricted to in-frame clones and leaves out a portion. The table has 12,000 or so clones, more than 80% seen once; the top ten hold approximately 5.1%. Note on this clone: What it binds is not known.

The CDR3 has 18 amino acids. The germline V gene encodes CDR1 LGHNA and CDR2 YNFKEQ. Trimming at V came to 4 bases and at J to 0 bases, leaving 13 bases not matched to a gene. Cyclophosphamide on days +3 and +4 followed busulfan-fludarabine conditioning and a marrow graft. The chain has TRBV4-2 and TRBJ2-5; 8 positions agree with TRBD2. The TCR was taken from a female patient aged 50-59 years who received an allogeneic stem cell transplant from a related donor, was CMV-positive, and had no GVHD. These T cells may partly come from the graft donor. Here the sequenced sample was PBMCs, taken after allogeneic stem cell transplant with posttransplant cyclophosphamide. The CDR3 is CASSPLRGGAGYQETQYF. The CDR3 DNA reads TGTGCCAGCAGCCCCCTTCGGGGGGGGGCGGGTTACCAAGAGACCCAGTACTTC.